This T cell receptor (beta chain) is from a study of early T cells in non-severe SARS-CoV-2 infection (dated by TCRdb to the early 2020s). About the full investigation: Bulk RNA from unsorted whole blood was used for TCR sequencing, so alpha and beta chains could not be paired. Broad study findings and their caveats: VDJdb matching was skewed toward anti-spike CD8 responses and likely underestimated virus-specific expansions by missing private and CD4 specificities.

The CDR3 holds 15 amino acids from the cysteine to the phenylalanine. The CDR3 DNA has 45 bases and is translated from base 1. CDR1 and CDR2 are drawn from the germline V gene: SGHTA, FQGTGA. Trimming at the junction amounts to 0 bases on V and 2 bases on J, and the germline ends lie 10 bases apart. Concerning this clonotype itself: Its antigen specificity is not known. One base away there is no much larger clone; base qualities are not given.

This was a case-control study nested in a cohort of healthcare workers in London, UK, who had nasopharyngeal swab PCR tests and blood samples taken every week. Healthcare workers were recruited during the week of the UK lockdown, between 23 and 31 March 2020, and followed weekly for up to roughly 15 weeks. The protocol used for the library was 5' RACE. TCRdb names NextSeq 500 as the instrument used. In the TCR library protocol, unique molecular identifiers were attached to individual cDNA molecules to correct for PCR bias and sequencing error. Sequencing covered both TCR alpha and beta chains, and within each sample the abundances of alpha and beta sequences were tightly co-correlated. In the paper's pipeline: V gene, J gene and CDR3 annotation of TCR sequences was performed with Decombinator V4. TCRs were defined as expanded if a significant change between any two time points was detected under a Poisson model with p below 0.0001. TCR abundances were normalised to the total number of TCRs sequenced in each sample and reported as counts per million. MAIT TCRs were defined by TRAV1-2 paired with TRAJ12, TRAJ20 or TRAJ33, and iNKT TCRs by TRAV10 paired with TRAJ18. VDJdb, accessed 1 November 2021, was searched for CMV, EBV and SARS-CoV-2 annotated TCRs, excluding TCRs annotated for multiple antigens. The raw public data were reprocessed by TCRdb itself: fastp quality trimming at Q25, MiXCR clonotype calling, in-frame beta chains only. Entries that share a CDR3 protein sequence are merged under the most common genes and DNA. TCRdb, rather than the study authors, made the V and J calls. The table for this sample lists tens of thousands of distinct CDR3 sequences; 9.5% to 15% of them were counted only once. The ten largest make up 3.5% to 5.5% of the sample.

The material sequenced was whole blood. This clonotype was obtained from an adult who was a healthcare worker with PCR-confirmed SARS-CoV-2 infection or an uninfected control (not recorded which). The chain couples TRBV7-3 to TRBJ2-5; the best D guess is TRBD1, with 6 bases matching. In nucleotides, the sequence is TGTGCCAGCAGCTTAACCGGGACAAGTCAAGAGACCCAGTACTTC. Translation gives CASSLTGTSQETQYF.